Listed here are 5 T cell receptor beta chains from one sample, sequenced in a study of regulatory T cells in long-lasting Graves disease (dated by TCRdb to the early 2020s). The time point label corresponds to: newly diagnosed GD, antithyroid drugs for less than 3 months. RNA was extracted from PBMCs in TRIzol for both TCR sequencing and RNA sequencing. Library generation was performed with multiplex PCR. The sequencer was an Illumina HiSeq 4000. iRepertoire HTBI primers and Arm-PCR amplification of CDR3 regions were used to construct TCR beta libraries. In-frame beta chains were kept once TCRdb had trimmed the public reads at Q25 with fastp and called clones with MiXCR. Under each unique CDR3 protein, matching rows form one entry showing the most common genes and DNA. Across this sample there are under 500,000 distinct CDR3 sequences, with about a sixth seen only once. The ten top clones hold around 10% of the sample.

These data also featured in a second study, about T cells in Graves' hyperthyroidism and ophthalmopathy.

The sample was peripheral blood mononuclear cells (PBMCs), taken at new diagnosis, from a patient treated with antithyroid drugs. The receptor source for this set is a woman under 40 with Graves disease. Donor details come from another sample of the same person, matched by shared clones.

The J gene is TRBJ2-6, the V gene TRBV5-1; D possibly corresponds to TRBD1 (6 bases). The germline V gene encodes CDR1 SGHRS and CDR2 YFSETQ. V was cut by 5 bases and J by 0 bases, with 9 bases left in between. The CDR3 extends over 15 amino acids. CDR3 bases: TGCGCCAGCAGGTCCAGGGGCTCTGGGGCCAACGTCCTGACTTTC. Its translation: CASRSRGSGANVLTF.

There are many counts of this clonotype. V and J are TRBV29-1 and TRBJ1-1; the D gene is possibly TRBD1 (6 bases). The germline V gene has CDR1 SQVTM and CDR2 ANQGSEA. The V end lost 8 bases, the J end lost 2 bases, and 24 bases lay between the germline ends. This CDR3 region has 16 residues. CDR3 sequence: CSIIRGAHTTNTEAFF. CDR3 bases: TGCAGCATAATCAGGGGAGCCCACACTACCAACACTGAAGCTTTCTTT. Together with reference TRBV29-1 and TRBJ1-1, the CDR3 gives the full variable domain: SAVISQKPSRDICQRGTSLTIQCQVDSQVTMMFWYRQQPGQSLTLIATANQGSEATYESGFVIDKFPISRPNLTFSTLTVSNMSPEDSSIYLCSIIRGAHTTNTEAFFGQGTRLTVV.

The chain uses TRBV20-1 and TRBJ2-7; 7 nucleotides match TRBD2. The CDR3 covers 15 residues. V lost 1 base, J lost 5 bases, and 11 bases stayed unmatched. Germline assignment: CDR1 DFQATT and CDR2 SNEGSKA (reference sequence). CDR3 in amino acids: CSARGGWAGVDEQYF. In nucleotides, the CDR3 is TGCAGTGCTAGAGGGGGTTGGGCGGGAGTAGACGAGCAGTACTTC.

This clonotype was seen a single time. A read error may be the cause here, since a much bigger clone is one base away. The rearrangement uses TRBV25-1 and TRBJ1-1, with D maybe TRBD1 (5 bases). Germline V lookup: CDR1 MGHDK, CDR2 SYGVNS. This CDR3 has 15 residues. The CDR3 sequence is CASSGRGEGDTGAFF. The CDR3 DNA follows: TGTGCCAGCAGTGGACGAGGGGAGGGAGACACTGGAGCTTTCTTT.

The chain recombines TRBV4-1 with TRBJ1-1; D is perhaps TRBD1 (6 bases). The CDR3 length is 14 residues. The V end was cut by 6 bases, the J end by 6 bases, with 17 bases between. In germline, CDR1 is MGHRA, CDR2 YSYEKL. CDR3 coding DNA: TGCGCCAGCAGTCAAAGCCAGGGGACGGCTGAAGCTTTCTTT. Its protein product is CASSQSQGTAEAFF.